Below, 20 T cell receptor beta chains from the same sample are listed, as sequenced in a study of shared clonotypes between healthy human individuals. Using immunoSEQ multiplex PCR, the repertoire was profiled, and TCRdb retains in-frame clones only, with some absent. The profile shows some 980,000 clones, more than 75% of them singletons. Sequenced: memory CD4+ T cells sorted from blood. As to subset: CD45RA-negative fraction. The receptors were gathered from a man between 18 and 35 years old in good health.

This sequence joins TRBV4-1 and TRBJ2-5, with D unresolved. The V end was cut by 6 bases, the J end by 1 base, with 12 bases between. This CDR3 is built from 14 residues. Germline V lookup: CDR1 MGHRA, CDR2 YSYEKL. CDR3 sequence: CASRPVGSQETQYF. The CDR3 nucleotides are TGCGCCAGCAGACCCGTAGGCTCCCAAGAGACCCAGTACTTC.

The chain links TRBV14 to TRBJ1-4; D is undetermined. This CDR3 is built from 13 residues. Trimming took 5 bases from V and 8 from J, leaving 12 bases between them. The germline V gene has CDR1 SGHDN and CDR2 FVKESK. In DNA form, the CDR3 reads TGTGCCAGCAGCTCGTTTGGGGTGGAAAAACTGTTTTTT. This codes for CASSSFGVEKLFF.

This chain joins TRBV6-1 and TRBJ2-5, with D perhaps TRBD2 (6 bases). Between the trimmed V and J ends, which lost 4 bases and 1 base, there was a span of 13 bases. The length of the CDR3 is 15 residues. CDR1 MNHNS and CDR2 SASEGT come from the germline V gene. CDR3 DNA sequence: TGTGCCAGCAGTGTATATAGCGGAACCCAAGAGACCCAGTACTTC. Translation gives CASSVYSGTQETQYF.

The genes are TRBV10-3 and TRBJ2-4, with TRBD1 matching 7 bases. J lost 4 bases, V lost 0 bases, and 3 bases had no gene match. This CDR3 contains 15 residues. Germline V lookup: CDR1 ENHRY, CDR2 SYGVKD. CDR3: CAISESGTAKNIQYF. Here the CDR3 DNA reads TGTGCCATCAGTGAGTCTGGGACAGCTAAAAACATTCAGTACTTC.

The V call is TRBV5-4, the J call TRBJ1-2; D is possibly TRBD1 (6 bases). V lost 2 bases to trimming and J lost 1 base, with 12 bases between them. The CDR3 totals 15 residues. Germline V gives CDR1 SGHNT, CDR2 YYREEE (reference sequence). CDR3 sequence reads: CASSFPGQLNYGYTF. The CDR3 bases are TGTGCCAGCAGCTTTCCAGGACAGCTTAACTATGGCTACACCTTC.

The rearrangement joins TRBV30 to TRBJ1-2, with 7 bases lining up with TRBD1. V lost 6 bases and J lost 4; bases outside the gene matches: 8. CDR1 and CDR2 (germline): GTSNPN, SVGIG (reference sequence). The CDR3 totals 13 residues. The CDR3 spells CACPRGGGYGYTF. CDR3 nucleotide sequence: TGTGCCTGTCCCAGGGGGGGCGGCTATGGCTACACCTTC. The entire variable domain, with the rest obtained from reference TRBV30 and TRBJ1-2, is as follows: SQTIHQWPATLVQPVGSPLSLECTVEGTSNPNLYWYRQAAGRGLQLLFYSVGIGQISSEVPQNLSASRPQDRQFILSSKKLLLSDSGFYLCACPRGGGYGYTFGSGTRLTVV.

CDR3 protein: CASSKGIGEQYF. The CDR3 DNA sequence: TGTGCCAGCAGTAAGGGGATCGGTGAGCAGTACTTC. V and J are TRBV7-8 and TRBJ2-7; TRBD1 is a possible D gene (5 bases). Germline CDR1 and CDR2: SGHVS and FQNEAQ. Trimming pared 6 bases from V and 7 bases from J, leaving 13 bases between. The CDR3 has 12 amino acids.

The chain combines TRBV29-1 with TRBJ2-3; TRBD1 might be the D (5 bases). The germline V and J ends were trimmed by 5 bases and 1 base, with 13 bases remaining between them. The length of the CDR3 is 14 residues. Germline loops: CDR1 SQVTM, CDR2 ANQGSEA. Written as DNA, the CDR3 is TGCAGCGTTAAAGGGCAGGGCGGCACAGATACGCAGTATTTT. Encoded protein: CSVKGQGGTDTQYF.

V and J are TRBV7-2 and TRBJ2-3, with TRBD1 matching over 9 bases. Germline values: CDR1 SGHTA, CDR2 FQGNSA. The junction had 5 bases not matched to a gene; V was cut back by 5 bases and J by 2 bases. The CDR3 has 15 residues. Here the CDR3 reads CASSTTGGNTDTQYF. The CDR3, as DNA: TGTGCCAGCAGCACCACAGGGGGCAACACAGATACGCAGTATTTT.

This clone turned up a few times. The rearrangement uses TRBV29-1 and TRBJ2-5; tentatively, D is TRBD1 or TRBD2 (6 bases each). The J call may be wrong; the DNA end is better matched by TRBJ2-7. The CDR3 has 16 residues. Germline-derived CDR1 and CDR2 are SQVTM and ANQGSEA. The CDR3 reads CSVEDVRGASSYEQYF. CDR3 in DNA: TGCAGCGTTGAAGATGTGAGGGGGGCTAGCTCCTACGAGCAGTACTTC.

The chain joins TRBV11-2 to TRBJ1-3, with D uncertain. CDR1 and CDR2 (germline): SGHAT, FQNNGV. Trimming removed 5 bases from V and 1 base from J, with 6 bases in between. There are 13 residues in the CDR3. CDR3 bases: TGTGCCAGCAGCACTTTTTCTGGAAACACCATATATTTT. This translates into CASSTFSGNTIYF.

The chain carries TRBV27 and TRBJ2-7; 10 positions match TRBD1. Unmatched junction bases numbered 17, after V lost 7 bases and J lost 5 bases. This CDR3 has 17 amino acids. Germline CDR1 and CDR2: MNHEY and SMNVEV (reference sequence). The CDR3 DNA reads TGTGCCAGCACCCTAACTACGGCCCGGGACAGGGGAGACGAGCAGTACTTC. This sequence encodes CASTLTTARDRGDEQYF.

V usage is TRBV30 and J usage is TRBJ2-5; the D gene is possibly TRBD1 (5 bases). The CDR3 is made up of 13 amino acids. The germline V gene has CDR1 GTSNPN and CDR2 SVGIG (reference sequence). The V end was cut by 2 bases, the J end by 5 bases, with 12 bases between. The CDR3 DNA follows: TGTGCCTGGAGTCACTCCAAGGGGGAGACCCAGTACTTC. It codes for CAWSHSKGETQYF.

The genes are TRBV5-1 and TRBJ1-1; no definite D call. The CDR3 loop spans 16 amino acids. Germline V gene sequence: CDR1 SGHRS, CDR2 YFSETQ. Trimming left V 0 bases short and J 1 base short, with 13 bases between. CDR3 bases: TGCGCCAGCAGCTTGGGTAACGGGATTGGGAACACTGAAGCTTTCTTT. Translated: CASSLGNGIGNTEAFF. Supplemented by reference TRBV5-1 and TRBJ1-1, the full variable domain reads KAGVTQTPRYLIKTRGQQVTLSCSPISGHRSVSWYQQTPGQGLQFLFEYFSETQRNKGNFPGRFSGRQFSNSRSEMNVSTLELGDSALYLCASSLGNGIGNTEAFFGQGTRLTVV.

The V call is TRBV18, the J call TRBJ2-7; 7 nucleotides agree with TRBD1. The J segment lost 5 bases and the V segment lost 3 bases, leaving 4 bases of the junction unmatched. Germline assignment: CDR1 KGHSH and CDR2 LQKENI. The CDR3 is made up of 13 amino acids. CDR3 loop: CASSPRQGDEQYF. As DNA, the CDR3 is TGTGCCAGCTCACCCCGCCAGGGGGACGAGCAGTACTTC.

This chain joins TRBV5-4 and TRBJ2-5; D could derive from TRBD1 or TRBD2 (6 bases each). The CDR3 extends over 15 amino acids. V lost 4 bases, J lost 6 bases, and 19 bases lay in between. CDR1 and CDR2 (germline): SGHNT, YYREEE (reference sequence). The CDR3 loop is CASSPQGGGGKTQYF. For the CDR3, the DNA is TGTGCCAGCAGCCCACAGGGTGGGGGCGGGAAGACCCAGTACTTC.

With regard to this clone: A far bigger clonotype differs at one base, so this is likely a read error. The chain joins TRBV5-6 to TRBJ2-5; the D gene is possibly TRBD2 (6 bases). CDR1 is SGHDT, CDR2 YYEEEE, per germline. The V end was cut by 4 bases, the J end by 4 bases, with 20 bases between. This CDR3 contains 16 residues. The CDR3 loop is CASSHRGGEVVETQYF. The CDR3 nucleotides are TGTGCCAGCAGCCACCGCGGCGGGGAGGTTGTAGAGACCCAGTACTTC.

The V gene is TRBV10-3, the J gene TRBJ2-2, with D possibly matching TRBD2 (5 bases). Trimming took 5 bases from V and 0 from J, leaving 19 bases between them. The CDR3 extends over 18 amino acids. CDR1 and CDR2 (germline): ENHRY, SYGVKD. The CDR3 region has the DNA TGTGCCATCAGTCCGCGCGGAGGTAAGACGACGAACACCGGGGAGCTGTTTTTT. Protein product: CAISPRGGKTTNTGELFF.

V gene TRBV9 combines with J gene TRBJ2-3; 7 bases agree with TRBD1. V lost 0 bases to trimming and J lost 1 base; unmatched junction nucleotides: 8. From germline, CDR1 is SGDLS and CDR2 YYNGEE. The CDR3 totals 17 residues. The CDR3 region has the DNA TGTGCCAGCAGCGTAGCAACGACAGGGCGGGGCACAGATACGCAGTATTTT. Its translation: CASSVATTGRGTDTQYF.

The chain employs TRBV9 and TRBJ2-1, with TRBD2 matching over 14 bases. The CDR3 consists of 19 residues. Germline V gives CDR1 SGDLS, CDR2 YYNGEE. Trimming took 0 bases from V and 5 from J; bases not matched to a gene: 10. Written as DNA, the CDR3 is TGTGCCAGCAGCGTAGCTACGGGGACTAGCGGGAGTTGGGACAATGAGCAGTTCTTC. Its translation is CASSVATGTSGSWDNEQFF.